The 5 T cell receptor beta chains reported below all come from one sample, sequenced in a study of blood T cells in healthy people across ages. A second 7 to 11 cycle PCR used barcoded and J-beta primers. MiXCR, run by TCRdb on the 5' RACE reads, gives a single entry per CDR3 protein. Among approximately 780,000 distinct CDR3 sequences listed, roughly 25% were seen once. This sample was also put to use in a study of T cells of mothers and their children.

Sequences were obtained from blood. These receptor sequences come from a boy aged 10-17 years in good health.

This chain's CDR3 is CASSDYYSRTGRNSPLHF. The CDR3 nucleotides are TGTGCCAGCAGTGACTACTACTCCAGGACAGGGCGGAATTCACCCCTCCACTTT. The rearrangement joins TRBV25-1 to TRBJ1-6, with 8 nucleotides matching TRBD1. CDR3 size: 18 residues. Germline V CDR1 and CDR2: MGHDK, SYGVNS. The V segment lost 3 bases and the J segment 7 bases; nucleotides outside the gene matches: 14.

This chain connects TRBV5-1 to TRBJ2-1; a weak D match, TRBD1 (5 bases). Per germline, CDR1 SGHRS and CDR2 YFSETQ. CDR3 length: 15 amino acids. Trimming took off 3 bases at V and 4 bases at J, with 14 bases between the two ends. CDR3 sequence: CASSSTGSGYNEQFF. For the CDR3, the DNA is TGCGCCAGCAGCTCTACAGGTTCGGGTTACAATGAGCAGTTCTTC.

CDR3 DNA sequence: TGCAGTACCGGGGGCGAAGAGACCCAGTACTTC. It yields the protein CSTGGEETQYF. The chain is built from TRBV20-1 and TRBJ2-5, with D perhaps given as TRBD1 or TRBD2 (6 bases each). Germline CDR1 and CDR2: DFQATT and SNEGSKA (reference sequence). This CDR3 region has 11 residues. Trimming stripped 8 bases from V and 3 bases from J, with 10 bases between.

The J gene is TRBJ2-2, the V gene TRBV27; D call uncertain. CDR3 length equals 13 residues. Germline CDR1 reads MNHEY; CDR2 reads SMNVEV (reference sequence). Trimming pared 0 bases from V and 6 bases from J, leaving 5 bases between. For the CDR3, the DNA is TGTGCCAGCAGTTTATCGAGTTCCGGGGAGCTGTTTTTT. Its protein is CASSLSSSGELFF.

The J gene is TRBJ1-4, the V gene TRBV20-1, with D perhaps matching TRBD1 (5 bases). This CDR3 is 14 amino acids long. The germline V gene encodes CDR1 DFQATT and CDR2 SNEGSKA (reference sequence). Trimming removed 0 bases at V and 5 bases at J, with 10 bases between. CDR3 loop: CSARDGAPNEKLFF. In nucleotides, the CDR3 is TGCAGTGCTAGAGATGGGGCACCGAATGAAAAACTGTTTTTT.